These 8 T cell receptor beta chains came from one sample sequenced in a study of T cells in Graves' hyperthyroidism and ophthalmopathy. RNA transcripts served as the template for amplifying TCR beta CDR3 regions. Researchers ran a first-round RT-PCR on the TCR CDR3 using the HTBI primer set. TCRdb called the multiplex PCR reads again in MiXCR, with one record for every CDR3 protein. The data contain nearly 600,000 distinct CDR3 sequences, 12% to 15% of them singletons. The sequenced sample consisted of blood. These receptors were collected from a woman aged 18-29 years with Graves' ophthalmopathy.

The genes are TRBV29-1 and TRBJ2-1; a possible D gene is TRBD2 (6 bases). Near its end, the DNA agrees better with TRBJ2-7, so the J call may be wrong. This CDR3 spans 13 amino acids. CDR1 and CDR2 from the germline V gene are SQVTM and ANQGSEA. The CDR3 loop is CSVAPGAYNEQYF. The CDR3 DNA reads TGCAGCGTTGCTCCGGGAGCCTACAATGAGCAGTACTTC.

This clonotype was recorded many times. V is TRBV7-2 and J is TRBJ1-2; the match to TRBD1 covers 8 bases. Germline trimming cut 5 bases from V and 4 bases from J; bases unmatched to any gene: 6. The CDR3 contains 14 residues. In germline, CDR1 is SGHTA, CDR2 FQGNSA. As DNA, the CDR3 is TGTGCCAGCAGCCAAGTAGGGACAGGCTATGGCTACACCTTC. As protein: CASSQVGTGYGYTF.

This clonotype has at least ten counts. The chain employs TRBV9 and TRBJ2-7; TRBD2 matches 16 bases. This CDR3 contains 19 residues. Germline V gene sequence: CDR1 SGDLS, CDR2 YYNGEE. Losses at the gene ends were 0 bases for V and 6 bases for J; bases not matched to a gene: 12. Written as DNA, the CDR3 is TGTGCCAGCAGCGTAGGGCCAGAGGGACTAGCGGGAGGGCCGCCCGAGCAGTACTTC. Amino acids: CASSVGPEGLAGGPPEQYF.

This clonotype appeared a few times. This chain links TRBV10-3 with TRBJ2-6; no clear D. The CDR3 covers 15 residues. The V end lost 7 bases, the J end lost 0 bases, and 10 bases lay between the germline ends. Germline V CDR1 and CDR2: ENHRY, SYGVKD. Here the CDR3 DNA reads TGTGCCATCATCACGGAGAGCTCTGGGGCCAACGTCCTGACTTTC. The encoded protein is CAIITESSGANVLTF.

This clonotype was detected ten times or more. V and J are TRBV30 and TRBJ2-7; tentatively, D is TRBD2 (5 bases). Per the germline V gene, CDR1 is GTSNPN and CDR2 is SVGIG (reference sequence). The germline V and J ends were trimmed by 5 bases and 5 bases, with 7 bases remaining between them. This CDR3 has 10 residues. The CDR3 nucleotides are TGTGCCTGGGAGGGAAACGAGCAGTACTTC. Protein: CAWEGNEQYF.

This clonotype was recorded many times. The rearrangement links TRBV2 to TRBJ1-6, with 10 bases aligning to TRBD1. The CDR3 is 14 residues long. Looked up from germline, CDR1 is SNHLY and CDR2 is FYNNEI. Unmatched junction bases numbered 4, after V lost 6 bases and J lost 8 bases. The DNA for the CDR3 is TGTGCCAGCAGGACCGGGACAGGGGATTCACCCCTCCACTTT. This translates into CASRTGTGDSPLHF.

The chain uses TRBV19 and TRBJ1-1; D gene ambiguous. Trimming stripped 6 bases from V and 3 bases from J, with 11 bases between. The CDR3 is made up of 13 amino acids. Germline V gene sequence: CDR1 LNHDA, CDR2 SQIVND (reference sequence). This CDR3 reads CASSDGEHTEAFF. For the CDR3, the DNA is TGTGCCAGTAGCGATGGGGAGCACACTGAAGCTTTCTTT.

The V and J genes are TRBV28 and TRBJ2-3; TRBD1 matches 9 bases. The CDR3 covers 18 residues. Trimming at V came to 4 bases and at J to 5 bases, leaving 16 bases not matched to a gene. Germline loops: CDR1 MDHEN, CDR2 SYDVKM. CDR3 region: CASSSLPYSDRGGDTQYF. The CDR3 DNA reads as TGTGCCAGCAGTTCACTCCCTTATTCGGACAGGGGAGGAGATACGCAGTATTTT.